This T cell receptor (beta chain) comes out of a study of Ad26.COV2.S vaccination and SARS-CoV-2 variants. In the study overall: COV1001, an Ad26.COV2.S trial, supplied this vaccine-arm donor. In the study, Ad26.COV2.S was injected intramuscularly once, or twice 56 days apart.

Produced via immunoSEQ multiplex PCR; TCRdb's table is partial and in-frame only. The sample holds some 500,000 clones, about 88% seen once. Treatment specified: 19 received Ad26.COV2.S at low or high dose, single or two shots; several received placebo; per-sample allocation not given. Vaccine and placebo recipients were sampled on day 63 after the first injection. Ad26 vector vaccine expressed Wuhan-strain SARS-CoV-2 spike. On this clone: Its antigen is undetermined.

Study outcomes and limitations: Possibly, TCR breadth and depth analyses underestimated total T cell responses.

CDR1 and CDR2 (germline): LNHNV, YYDKDF (reference sequence). The CDR3 runs to 14 residues. V shed 6 bases, J shed 6 bases, and the junction held 5 bases outside the gene matches. The TCR sequence derives from a person between 18 and 60 years old who received the Ad26.COV2.S COVID-19 vaccine or a placebo. The chain employs TRBV15 and TRBJ1-5; the match to TRBD1 covers 10 bases. This sample comprised peripheral blood, obtained in a trial of Ad26.COV2.S vaccine versus placebo. The CDR3 DNA reads TGTGCCACCAGAAGGGACAGGGGCGGTCAGCCCCAGCATTTT. Translating it yields CATRRDRGGQPQHF.